Presented here are 26 T cell receptor beta chains from one specimen sequenced in a study of immune cell composition in non-small cell lung cancer. The data were produced by immunoSEQ multiplex PCR, yet TCRdb's version contains in-frame clones alone and is incomplete. The table records 2,000 or so clones, 75% to 85% of them present only once. Normal lung was taken at the farthest possible site, at least 3 cm from tumour. The sequenced sample consisted of non-adjacent lung tissue. These receptors were obtained from a human donor with non-small cell lung cancer.

J is TRBJ2-5 and V is TRBV28; D remains ambiguous. Germline V gives CDR1 MDHEN, CDR2 SYDVKM. The CDR3 extends over 16 amino acids. V lost 1 base and J 1 base, leaving 13 bases between the germline ends. CDR3 region: CASSLSPDWFQETQYF. The CDR3 DNA reads as TGTGCCAGCAGTTTATCCCCAGACTGGTTCCAAGAGACCCAGTACTTC. The full variable domain, its missing parts supplied by reference TRBV28 and TRBJ2-5, is DVKVTQSSRYLVKRTGEKVFLECVQDMDHENMFWYRQDPGLGLRLIYFSYDVKMKEKGDIPEGYSVSREKKERFSLILESASTNQTSMYLCASSLSPDWFQETQYFGPGTRLLVL.

V is TRBV7-8 and J is TRBJ2-2; the match to TRBD2 covers 10 bases. Germline V gives CDR1 SGHVS, CDR2 FQNEAQ. The CDR3 loop spans 16 amino acids. The junction had 11 bases not matched to a gene; V was cut back by 7 bases and J by 6 bases. The CDR3 sequence: CASTEDGTSVSGELFF. CDR3 sequence (DNA): TGTGCCAGCACCGAGGATGGGACTAGCGTTTCCGGGGAGCTGTTTTTT.

The chain uses TRBV9 and TRBJ2-4; maybe TRBD1 (6 bases). Trimming removed 2 bases at V and 4 bases at J, with 13 bases between. Germline V CDR1 and CDR2: SGDLS, YYNGEE. The CDR3 is made up of 15 amino acids. The CDR3 loop reads CASSVTGTSKNIQYF. The CDR3 bases are TGTGCCAGCAGCGTGACCGGGACATCGAAAAACATTCAGTACTTC.

The chain employs TRBV11-2 and TRBJ1-3; D call uncertain. Between the trimmed V and J ends, which lost 4 bases and 5 bases, there was a span of 9 bases. Germline V gene lookup returns CDR1 SGHAT and CDR2 FQNNGV. The length of the CDR3 is 13 residues. For the CDR3, the DNA is TGTGCCAGCAGCTCAAACTACCGAAACACCATATATTTT. Residues: CASSSNYRNTIYF.

Written as DNA, the CDR3 is TGTGCCAGCTCCCAACCGGGACAGGGGAACACCGGGGAGCTGTTTTTT. It codes for CASSQPGQGNTGELFF. This sequence joins TRBV18 and TRBJ2-2; the match to TRBD1 covers 9 bases. V shed 6 bases and J 1 base; nucleotides not matched to a gene: 6. Germline V gene lookup returns CDR1 KGHSH and CDR2 LQKENI. The CDR3 extends over 16 amino acids. Based on the CDR3 plus reference TRBV18 and TRBJ2-2, the full variable domain is NAGVMQNPRHLVRRRGQEARLRCSPMKGHSHVYWYRQLPEEGLKFMVYLQKENIIDESGMPKERFSAEFPKEGPSILRIQQVVRGDSAAYFCASSQPGQGNTGELFFGEGSRLTVL.

The rearrangement uses TRBV5-4 and TRBJ2-2, with D maybe TRBD1 (5 bases). V gave up 2 bases and J gave up 1 base, with 9 bases separating them. Per the germline V gene, CDR1 is SGHNT and CDR2 is YYREEE (reference sequence). The CDR3 runs to 15 residues. This chain's CDR3 is CASSFFTGNTGELFF. The DNA of the CDR3 is TGTGCCAGCAGCTTTTTTACAGGGAACACCGGGGAGCTGTTTTTT.

V is TRBV6-6 and J is TRBJ2-2; 10 bases agree with TRBD2. V lost 6 bases to trimming and J lost 1 base; unmatched junction nucleotides: 5. This CDR3 has 16 amino acids. Germline CDR1 MNHNY, CDR2 SVGAGI (reference sequence). CDR3 DNA sequence: TGTGCCAGCAGGGGAGGACTAGCGGAGAACACCGGGGAGCTGTTTTTT. Translation: CASRGGLAENTGELFF.

The chain recombines TRBV21-1 with TRBJ1-5; the D call of TRBD1 is as the table states it, not checked on the DNA. TRBV21-1 represents a pseudogene. The CDR3 has 15 amino acids. CDR3 sequence: CASRGTAFCNQPQHF. CDR3 sequence (DNA): TGTGCCAGCAGAGGGACAGCTTTTTGCAATCAGCCCCAGCATTTT.

The table lists this clone with a few counts. The chain joins TRBV27 to TRBJ2-7; 8 nucleotides line up with TRBD1. The CDR3 runs 12 residues. V shed 6 bases, J shed 9 bases, and the junction held 7 bases outside the gene matches. Germline V gene data show CDR1 as MNHEY and CDR2 as SMNVEV (reference sequence). The CDR3: CASRDRAFGQYF. Written as DNA, the CDR3 is TGTGCCAGCAGGGACAGGGCCTTTGGGCAGTACTTC.

This rearrangement joins TRBV7-8 to TRBJ2-7; 8 nucleotides align to TRBD1. The ends lost 5 bases at V and 2 bases at J; junction bases unmatched: 5. The germline V gene has CDR1 SGHVS and CDR2 FQNEAQ. This CDR3 spans 14 amino acids. The CDR3 sequence: CASSNRDRTYEQYF. CDR3 nucleotide sequence: TGTGCCAGCAGCAACCGGGACAGGACCTACGAGCAGTACTTC.

This chain connects TRBV2 to TRBJ1-5, with D possibly being TRBD1 (6 bases). This CDR3 contains 15 residues. Germline lookup yields CDR1 SNHLY and CDR2 FYNNEI. Trimming shortened V by 0 bases and J by 3 bases, and 9 bases separated the two germline ends. The CDR3 here is CASSEATGTNQPQHF. For the CDR3, the DNA is TGTGCCAGCAGTGAAGCCACAGGGACCAATCAGCCCCAGCATTTT.

This clone was observed a single time. This rearrangement joins TRBV7-9 to TRBJ1-1; no clear D. The CDR3 runs to 12 residues. Trimming left V 3 bases short and J 7 bases short, with 9 bases between. Germline CDR1 and CDR2: SEHNR and FQNEAQ (reference sequence). The CDR3 nucleotides are TGTGCCAGCAGCTTCCTACGGGATGAAGCTTTCTTT. Translated, it gives CASSFLRDEAFF.

The chain is built from TRBV18 and TRBJ2-5; D is undetermined. The germline gives CDR1 KGHSH, CDR2 LQKENI. The CDR3 covers 13 residues. The V and J ends lost 8 bases and 7 bases respectively, with 17 bases between them. This CDR3 reads CASTSRKDGTQYF. The CDR3 nucleotides read TGTGCCAGCACCTCGAGGAAGGATGGGACCCAGTACTTC.

The rearrangement links TRBV2 to TRBJ1-5, with 7 bases lining up with TRBD1. The CDR3 spans 13 residues. CDR1 is SNHLY, CDR2 FYNNEI, per germline. J gave up 7 bases and V 6 bases, and 6 bases lay outside the gene matches. The CDR3 nucleotides are TGTGCCAGCAGACCTACAGGGGACCAGCCCCAGCATTTT. Its translation: CASRPTGDQPQHF.

This chain uses TRBV5-1 with TRBJ1-3; D ambiguous. Germline V CDR1 and CDR2: SGHRS, YFSETQ. CDR3 length: 17 amino acids. With 0 bases removed from V and 0 bases from J, the gap between germline ends came to 13 bases. Written as DNA, the CDR3 is TGCGCCAGCAGCTTGGATCAGGCAGGTCGCTCTGGAAACACCATATATTTT. Protein: CASSLDQAGRSGNTIYF.

This clone was picked up a small number of times. The V call is TRBV7-9, the J call TRBJ2-7; D is unresolved. This CDR3 is built from 12 residues. V lost 3 bases, J lost 3 bases, and 6 bases lay in between. Germline CDR1 reads SEHNR; CDR2 reads FQNEAQ (reference sequence). The CDR3 reads CASSFQNYEQYF. For the CDR3, the DNA is TGTGCCAGCAGCTTCCAAAACTACGAGCAGTACTTC.

The J gene is TRBJ1-1, the V gene TRBV10-3, with D possibly matching TRBD1 (5 bases). CDR3 length: 13 amino acids. Trimming stripped 4 bases from V and 3 bases from J, with 9 bases between. Germline CDR1 is ENHRY and CDR2 is SYGVKD. This CDR3 reads CAISARDYTEAFF. In DNA form, the CDR3 reads TGTGCCATCAGTGCCAGGGACTACACTGAAGCTTTCTTT.

The CDR3 nucleotides are TGCGCCAGCAGCCCGGGGGGGTTGAGCTCTGGGGCCAACGTCCTGACTTTC. This translates into CASSPGGLSSGANVLTF. This chain connects TRBV4-1 to TRBJ2-6; 8 bases are shared with TRBD2. Germline V gives CDR1 MGHRA, CDR2 YSYEKL. V lost 4 bases to trimming and J lost 0 bases; unmatched junction nucleotides: 5. The CDR3 totals 17 residues.

The chain joins TRBV5-1 to TRBJ1-3; 9 nucleotides agree with TRBD1. From germline, CDR1 is SGHRS and CDR2 YFSETQ. J gave up 4 bases and V 4 bases, and 15 bases lay outside the gene matches. CDR3 length equals 18 residues. This CDR3 is CASSPLPGQGIVGNTIYF. DNA for the CDR3: TGCGCCAGCAGCCCCCTTCCGGGACAGGGAATCGTGGGAAACACCATATATTTT.

The chain couples TRBV5-6 to TRBJ1-4; a possible D gene is TRBD1 (5 bases). The CDR3 covers 15 residues. Germline CDR1 reads SGHDT; CDR2 reads YYEEEE. The ends were cut back, 1 base at V and 1 base at J, with 8 bases in the middle. CDR3 bases: TGTGCCAGCAGCTTGTGGGGCCTAACTAATGAAAAACTGTTTTTT. It yields the protein CASSLWGLTNEKLFF.

The V and J genes are TRBV6-1 and TRBJ2-7; D remains ambiguous. The ends were cut back, 6 bases at V and 3 bases at J, with 6 bases in the middle. Germline CDR1 and CDR2: MNHNS and SASEGT. The CDR3 loop spans 11 amino acids. CDR3: CASSISYEQYF. In DNA form, the CDR3 reads TGTGCCAGCAGCATCAGCTACGAGCAGTACTTC.

V usage is TRBV14 and J usage is TRBJ2-1, with D uncertain. V was clipped by 0 bases and J by 0 bases, with 9 bases between them. This CDR3 contains 16 residues. The germline V gene encodes CDR1 SGHDN and CDR2 FVKESK. In DNA, the CDR3 is TGTGCCAGCAGCCAAGATCCCGGAGACTCCTACAATGAGCAGTTCTTC. Its translation is CASSQDPGDSYNEQFF.

The chain uses TRBV25-1 and TRBJ1-5; tentatively, D is TRBD1 (6 bases). The CDR3 has 14 amino acids. Germline V gene data show CDR1 as MGHDK and CDR2 as SYGVNS. Trimming removed 4 bases from V and 3 bases from J, with 10 bases in between. The CDR3 loop reads CASSATGTNQPQHF. As DNA, the CDR3 is TGTGCCAGCAGTGCAACAGGGACCAATCAGCCCCAGCATTTT.

J is TRBJ1-1 and V is TRBV7-3, with 9 bases lining up with TRBD1. The V gene end was trimmed by 5 bases and the J gene end by 6 bases; junction bases not matched to a gene: 10. Germline assignment: CDR1 SGHTA and CDR2 FQGTGA. There are 15 residues in the CDR3. The CDR3 sequence is CASSPGGTGKPEAFF. CDR3 DNA: TGTGCCAGCAGCCCAGGCGGGACAGGGAAACCTGAAGCTTTCTTT.

The genes are TRBV19 and TRBJ1-6; D is uncertain. Trimming took 6 bases from V and 9 from J, leaving 39 bases between them. Germline V gene sequence: CDR1 LNHDA, CDR2 SQIVND (reference sequence). The CDR3 spans 22 residues. The CDR3 protein is CASREVGTGRHPNGDPGSPLHF. CDR3 nucleotides: TGTGCCAGTAGGGAAGTCGGAACGGGGAGACACCCGAATGGAGACCCTGGTTCACCCCTCCACTTT.

The V gene is TRBV18, the J gene TRBJ2-2; weak D call: TRBD2 (6 bases). CDR1 and CDR2 from the germline V gene are KGHSH and LQKENI. The V end lost 3 bases, the J end lost 0 bases, and 8 bases lay between the germline ends. The CDR3 loop spans 15 amino acids. The CDR3 reads CASSPRLANTGELFF. CDR3 in DNA: TGTGCCAGCTCACCCAGACTAGCGAACACCGGGGAGCTGTTTTTT.